This TCR beta chain derives from a study of human T cells and chemical hapten exposure. The study's findings and limits: In comparison with controls, expanded TCRs gave rise to a significantly larger number of large CDR3 similarity clusters.

TCRdb re-called the RACE reads with MiXCR, one entry per CDR3 protein. The table records fewer than 400,000 distinct CDR3 sequences, roughly 6.9% of them present only once. The time point denotes: patch test 1, 2 weeks after DPC sensitization. The treatment is: therapeutic diphenylcyclopropenone sensitization with weekly scalp DPC. Non-pregnant alopecia patients aged 18 to 70, suitable for DPC therapy. In the case of this clonotype: Antigen specificity is unknown.

Sequencing was performed on whole blood, taken in connection with sensitization to the hapten diphenylcyclopropenone (DPC). The receptor was isolated from a woman younger than 35 with alopecia areata. Some clones in this sample may be carry-over from other donors' samples.

The CDR3: CASSSAFGSSDQPQHF. The CDR3, as DNA: TGTGCCAGCAGTTCAGCCTTTGGCAGCAGCGATCAGCCCCAGCATTTT. The rearrangement links TRBV6-5 to TRBJ1-5; D is uncertain. V lost 4 bases and J 5 bases, leaving 18 bases between the germline ends. The CDR3 totals 16 residues. Germline loops: CDR1 MNHEY, CDR2 SVGAGI.